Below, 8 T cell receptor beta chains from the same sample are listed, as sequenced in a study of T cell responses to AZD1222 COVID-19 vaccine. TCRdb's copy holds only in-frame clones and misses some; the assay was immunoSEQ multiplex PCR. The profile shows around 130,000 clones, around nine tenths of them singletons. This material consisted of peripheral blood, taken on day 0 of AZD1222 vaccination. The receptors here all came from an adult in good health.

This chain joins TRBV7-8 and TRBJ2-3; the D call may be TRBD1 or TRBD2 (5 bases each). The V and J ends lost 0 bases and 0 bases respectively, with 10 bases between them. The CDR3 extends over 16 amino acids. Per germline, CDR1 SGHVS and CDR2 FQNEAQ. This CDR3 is CASSLASGTSTDTQYF. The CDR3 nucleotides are TGTGCCAGCAGCTTAGCGTCCGGGACGAGCACAGATACGCAGTATTTT.

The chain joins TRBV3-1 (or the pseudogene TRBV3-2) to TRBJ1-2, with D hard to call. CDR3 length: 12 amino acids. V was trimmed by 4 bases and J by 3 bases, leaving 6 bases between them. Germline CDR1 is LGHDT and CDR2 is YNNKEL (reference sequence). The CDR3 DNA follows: TGTGCCAGCAGCCGGGCCTACTATGGCTACACCTTC. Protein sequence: CASSRAYYGYTF.

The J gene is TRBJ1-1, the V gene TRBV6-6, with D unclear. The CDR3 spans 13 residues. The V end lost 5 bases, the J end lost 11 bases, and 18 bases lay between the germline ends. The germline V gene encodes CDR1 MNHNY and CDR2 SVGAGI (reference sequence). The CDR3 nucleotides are TGTGCCAGCAGTCCCAACCAGGAGATGAAGGCTTTCTTT. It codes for CASSPNQEMKAFF.

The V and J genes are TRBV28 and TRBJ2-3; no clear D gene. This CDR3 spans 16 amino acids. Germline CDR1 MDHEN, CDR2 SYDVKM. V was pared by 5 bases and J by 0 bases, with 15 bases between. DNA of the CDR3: TGTGCCAGCAGTCATACAGTGGGCGCTAGCACAGATACGCAGTATTTT. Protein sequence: CASSHTVGASTDTQYF.

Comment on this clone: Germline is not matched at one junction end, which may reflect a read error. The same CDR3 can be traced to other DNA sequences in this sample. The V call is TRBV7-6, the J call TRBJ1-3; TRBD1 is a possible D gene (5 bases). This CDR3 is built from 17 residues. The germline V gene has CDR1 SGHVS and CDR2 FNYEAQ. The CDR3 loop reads CASSSGGGTSTGNTIYF. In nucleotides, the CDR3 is TGTGCCAGCAGCTCCGGGGGGGGTACGTCCACCGGAAATACCATATATTTT.

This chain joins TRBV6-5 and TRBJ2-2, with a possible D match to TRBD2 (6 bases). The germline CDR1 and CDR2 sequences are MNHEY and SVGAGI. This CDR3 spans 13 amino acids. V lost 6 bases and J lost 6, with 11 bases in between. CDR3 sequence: CASSKRRAGELFF. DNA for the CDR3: TGTGCCAGCAGCAAGCGGAGGGCCGGGGAGCTGTTTTTT.

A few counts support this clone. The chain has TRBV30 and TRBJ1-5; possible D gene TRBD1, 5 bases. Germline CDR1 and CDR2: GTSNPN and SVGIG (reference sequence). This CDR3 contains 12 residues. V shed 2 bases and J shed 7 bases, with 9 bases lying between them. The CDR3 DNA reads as TGTGCCTGGAGTTTTAGGGGACAGCCCCAGCATTTT. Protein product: CAWSFRGQPQHF.

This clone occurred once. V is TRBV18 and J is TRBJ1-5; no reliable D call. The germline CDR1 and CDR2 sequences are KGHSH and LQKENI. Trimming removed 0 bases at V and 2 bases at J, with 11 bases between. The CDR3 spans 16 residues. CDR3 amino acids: CASSPPGGEGNQPQHF. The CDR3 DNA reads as TGTGCCAGCTCACCACCGGGCGGGGAAGGCAATCAGCCCCAGCATTTT.